The clone carrying this T cell receptor (beta chain) was seen repeatedly, ten times or more. Its antigen is not identified. The entry originates in a study of regulatory T cells in long-lasting Graves disease. General study points: Relative to new patients (around 1,000), persistent patients exhibited greater sharing of public clonotypes (about 3,000). The TCR repertoire of persistent Graves' patients was less diverse than that of newly diagnosed ones. Persistent disease preferred TRBV28, TRBJ1-2 and TRBJ2-5; new disease, TRBV20-1 and TRBJ2-1.

Arm-PCR with iRepertoire HTBI primers amplified the CDR3 regions for these TCR beta libraries. TCRdb passed the multiplex PCR reads through MiXCR, listing each CDR3 protein once. The sample contains some 320,000 distinct CDR3 sequences, 15% to 20% of which appear only once. Time point denoted: newly diagnosed GD, antithyroid drugs for less than 3 months. The authors made the TCR library using RNA they extracted from PBMCs. By American Thyroid Association guidelines, Graves' disease was diagnosed in the cohort. The ends were cut back, 2 bases at V and 5 bases at J, with 10 bases in the middle. The germline gives CDR1 MGHDK, CDR2 SYGVNS. The CDR3 length is 13 residues.

The sequence was obtained from a female donor with Graves disease. This rearrangement joins TRBV25-1 to TRBJ2-7; D unclear. The specimen was peripheral blood mononuclear cells (PBMCs), collected at new diagnosis, from a patient treated with antithyroid drugs. CDR3 protein: CASSEPGFHEQYF. CDR3 DNA sequence: TGTGCCAGCAGTGAACCTGGCTTCCACGAGCAGTACTTC.